The subject of this entry is one T cell receptor beta chain. Generated by immunoSEQ multiplex PCR, the TCRdb table keeps only in-frame clones and is missing some. Among some 5,000 clones listed, around 85% were seen once. These data originate in a study of immune evolution from preneoplasia to lung adenocarcinoma. This CDR3 has 15 residues. V shed 6 bases and J 5 bases; nucleotides not matched to a gene: 9. Germline V CDR1 and CDR2: LNHDA, SQIVND (reference sequence). The chain carries TRBV19 and TRBJ1-5, with 8 bases fitting TRBD1. The TCR comes from a person aged 45-69 years with lung adenocarcinoma. The source material was FFPE minimally invasive lung adenocarcinoma tissue. The CDR3 reads CASSSETGVDQPQHF. The CDR3 DNA sequence: TGTGCCAGTAGCTCCGAGACAGGGGTTGATCAGCCCCAGCATTTT.